This T cell receptor (beta chain) was identified during a study of beta chain features in type 1 diabetes (dated 2018 in TCRdb). For the wider study: No differences in mean age, gender distribution, total cell number or subset yield were found between patients and healthy donors. Across all samples, some 99 million sorted cells were examined, and cell number per subset correlated strongly with RNA yield. In the study, recently diagnosed type 1 diabetes patients and matched healthy donors were compared on the TCRB repertoires of their sorted circulating CD4+ T cell subsets. Whereas all 28 donors provided naive and central memory subsets, regulatory and stem cell-like memory subsets were isolated from just 8 patients and about 8 healthy donors. Summary of the overall study and its limitations: Sequencing cDNA rather than genomic DNA could over-represent highly expressing activated cells, although activation and CD3 levels did not differ between groups. Naive, central memory and regulatory TCRB repertoires appeared more similar among patients than among healthy donors. At VDJ recombination sites, patients with type 1 diabetes made fewer insertions and deleted more nucleotides, a pattern implying thymic rearrangement abnormalities. PCR may preferentially amplify shorter templates, but because patient and control samples were amplified and corrected together, any resulting skew would affect both groups equally. Because the HLA sub-analyses included only small numbers of individuals, any influence of HLA type on TCRB rearrangement was left unresolved. Type 1 diabetes patients showed a moderate but significant shortening of TCRB CDR3 length in all four CD4+ subsets.

Each donor gave one peripheral blood draw, approximately 120 mL on average, collected into heparinised tubes. Naive, central memory, regulatory and stem cell-like memory CD4+ T cells were sorted on a BD FACSAria II using a panel including CD45RO, CCR7, CD25, CD127, CD95 and CD27. All sorted populations exceeded 95% purity. PBMCs were isolated immediately by Lymphoprep density gradient centrifugation and stained directly without culture. So that batch effects would be minimized, each experiment stained and sorted samples in pairs, pairing one healthy donor with one patient. To note about this clone: The target of this receptor is not known. Per-base quality was not reported, and no clone a single base away is much larger than it.

The entire isolated RNA was reverse transcribed using the High Capacity cDNA Reverse Transcription Kit, and thus expressed TCRB transcripts were sequenced. Naive, central memory and regulatory T cell samples underwent deep immunoSEQ sequencing, averaging about 3.57 million total reads per sample. Sorted cells were lysed in RLT buffer, and RNA was extracted using DNase-treated RNeasy Micro or Mini kits according to cell number. To prevent cross-contamination, each cell subset was processed individually, whereas patient and healthy donor samples were processed jointly. Using the immunoSEQ multiplex PCR, TCRB sequences were amplified from cDNA into 87-bp fragments spanning the CDR3 region. The amplicons were sequenced using the Illumina HiSeq platform. The authors processed their data as follows. PCR bias was corrected computationally using synthetic template baselines, and reads within Hamming distance 2 were collapsed, with unmergeable singletons discarded. Reads were aligned against IMGT to assign V, D and J genes, CDR3 length and insertions or deletions at six rearrangement sites. Within each subset, clonotype counts were normalized to sorted cell number, and only after that were true diversity and Gini coefficients computed with the tcR R package. Repertoire sharing was quantified using the overlap coefficient calculated on TCRB nucleotide sequences. TCRdb holds this immuneACCESS table with in-frame rearrangements only. Some clones are missing; in checked studies, unresolved V genes explain under half, and the rest has no known cause. V and J calls and clone size are those listed in that table; D and trimming were worked out from the DNA. This sample comprises 120,000 to 150,000 clones, roughly 10% of them detected only once. 0.65% of the sample is in the top ten clones.

This receptor was identified in a woman aged 40 to 50 in good health. Sample: central memory CD4+ T cells from blood.

The CDR3 region: CAISGDSRYGYTF. The DNA reads TGTGCCATCAGTGGGGACAGTCGGTATGGCTACACCTTC. The V and J genes are TRBV10-3 and TRBJ1-2; 7 middle bases align to TRBD1. The CDR3, from cysteine to phenylalanine, totals 13 residues. Of all the DNA, just the CDR3 is kept, 39 bases in frame from base 1. From V the trimming removes 4 bases and from J it removes 5 bases, while the gene matches leave 4 bases of the junction unaccounted for. The germline V gene gives CDR1 as ENHRY and CDR2 as SYGVKD.